The T cell receptor beta chain described here comes from a study of blood T cell repertoires in COVID-19. Study-level information: From the United States, Italy and Spain came samples of acute and convalescent COVID-19. PBMCs, B-cell-depleted T cells, or T cells were the source of the cDNA or gDNA that made up the material.

The CDR3 is 14 residues long. V was shortened by 2 bases and J by 0 bases, with 7 bases between the two germline ends. The germline V gene has CDR1 MDHEN and CDR2 SYDVKM. How the authors handled the data: Scientists estimated how many nucleated cells there were by amplifying reference gene primers. TCRdb keeps only in-frame clones here, not all; method: immunoSEQ multiplex PCR. V and J calls and clone size are those listed in that table; D and trimming were worked out from the DNA. The sample includes 40,000 or so clones, 75% to 85% of them seen just once. This clone was detected a few times. V usage is TRBV28 and J usage is TRBJ1-1, with unresolved D. The sample taken for sequencing was peripheral blood. The origin of this receptor is a man between 65 and 85 years old with acute or convalescent COVID-19. The chain's CDR3 is CASSLLLLNTEAFF. The DNA for the CDR3 is TGTGCCAGCAGTTTACTCCTTTTGAACACTGAAGCTTTCTTT.